The rows below give T cell receptor beta chains drawn from one sample of a study of tumor and adjacent non-tumor tissue in lung cancer. From the multiplex PCR reads, TCRdb called clonotypes with MiXCR, one entry per CDR3 protein. The table lists some 80,000 distinct CDR3 sequences, less than 85% of them singletons. The sequenced sample consisted of distant non-tumor lung tissue. The receptors derive from a man in his 70s with non-small cell lung cancer. The CDR3 runs from the conserved cysteine through the conserved F or W. Each record gives: J gene, V gene, D gene, clone size, CDR3 protein, CDR3 DNA. A D gene is named only where the DNA matches it firmly. Rows may omit the clone size; those that give it use once, few, many or a size class.

TRBJ1-2,TRBV6-2/TRBV6-3,NA,NA,CASSKSYGYTF,TGTGCCAGCAGTAAAAGTTATGGCTACACCTTC
TRBJ2-1,TRBV5-6,NA,NA,CASSHGTLSYNEQFF,TGTGCCAGCAGCCATGGGACTCTCTCCTACAATGAGCAGTTCTTC
TRBJ2-7,TRBV12-3/TRBV12-4,NA,NA,CSGSLLTLGSEQYF,TGTTCCGGTAGTCTCCTGACTCTCGGGAGCGAGCAGTACTTC
TRBJ2-1,TRBV10-3,NA,NA,CAISSGLGVHEQFF,TGTGCCATCAGTTCAGGACTGGGAGTACATGAGCAGTTCTTC
TRBJ2-2,TRBV11-2,NA,once,CVSSLAGTGVAGELFF,TGTGTCAGTAGCTTAGCGGGCACAGGGGTTGCCGGGGAGTTGTTTTTT
TRBJ2-7,TRBV20-1,TRBD2,NA,CSVRRGLVGTYEQYF,TGCAGTGTTAGAAGAGGACTAGTGGGGACCTACGAGCAGTACTTC
TRBJ2-3,TRBV5-4,NA,NA,CANSLVGGFTDTQYF,TGTGCCAACAGCTTGGTTGGGGGATTTACAGATACGCAGTATTTT
TRBJ1-6,TRBV29-1,TRBD1,NA,CRVGLDRISPLHF,TGCAGAGTTGGTTTGGACAGGATATCACCCCTCCACTTT
TRBJ1-5,TRBV28,NA,NA,CLLGGGYSNRPQHF,TGCCTGCTTGGGGGGGGTTATAGCAATCGGCCCCAGCATTTT
TRBJ2-1,TRBV7-9,NA,NA,CASGEDQPLYSYNKQFF,TGTGCCAGCGGCGAAGACCAGCCTCTTTACTCCTACAATAAGCAGTTCTTC
TRBJ2-2,TRBV19,TRBD1,few,CASRDRGNTGELFF,TGTGCCAGCAGGGACAGGGGCAACACCGGGGAGCTGTTTTTT
TRBJ2-7,TRBV11-1,TRBD1,NA,CTSSSSGTGTYEQYF,TGTACCAGCAGCTCCTCCGGGACAGGAACCTATGAGCAGTACTTC
TRBJ2-2,TRBV11-2,NA,once,CACSIRQVATGDLFF,TGTGCATGTAGCATAAGACAGGTGGCCACCGGGGACCTGTTTTTT
TRBJ2-7,TRBV6-4,NA,many,CASSVYRGGEQYF,TGTGCCAGCAGTGTGTATAGAGGTGGGGAGCAGTACTTC
TRBJ2-1,TRBV6-5,NA,NA,CVSNSGNEQFF,TGTGTCAGCAATAGCGGAAATGAGCAGTTCTTC
TRBJ1-1,TRBV5-5,TRBD1,NA,CASSGTGVYTEAFF,TGTGCCAGCAGCGGGACAGGCGTGTACACTGAAGCTTTCTTT
TRBJ2-1,TRBV5-4,NA,NA,CAISARRVVNEQFF,TGTGCCATCAGCGCGAGGAGAGTTGTAAATGAGCAGTTCTTC
TRBJ2-7,TRBV11-2,NA,once,CASKPGRGPIYDQYF,TGTGCCAGCAAGCCAGGGAGGGGGCCGATCTACGATCAGTACTTC
TRBJ2-5,TRBV5-1,NA,NA,CASSSAGGEQETQYF,TGCGCCAGCAGCTCGGCCGGGGGAGAGCAGGAGACCCAGTACTTC
TRBJ2-3,TRBV4-2,NA,NA,CAGSRGGVRDTQYF,TGTGCCGGTTCGAGAGGGGGTGTGAGAGATACGCAGTATTTT
TRBJ2-1,TRBV11-2,NA,NA,CASSSQLVGIFNEQFF,TGTGCCAGCAGCTCCCAACTAGTGGGGATATTCAATGAGCAGTTCTTC
TRBJ2-5,TRBV7-9,NA,NA,CASSSPGSTKATQYF,TGTGCTAGCAGCTCCCCGGGCAGTACGAAAGCGACCCAATACTTC
TRBJ2-7,TRBV28,NA,NA,CASSFLQTAGYKQYF,TGTGCCAGCAGTTTTTTACAAACTGCGGGTTACAAGCAGTACTTC
TRBJ2-1,TRBV6-6,NA,once,CARSYNRGGRSNNEQFF,TGTGCCAGAAGTTACAATAGAGGAGGGCGTAGCAACAATGAGCAGTTCTTC
TRBJ2-1,TRBV12-3/TRBV12-4,NA,many,CASSFLIGGLVNEQFF,TGTGCCAGCAGTTTTTTGATTGGGGGACTCGTCAATGAGCAGTTCTTC
TRBJ2-1,TRBV10-1,NA,NA,CASSEYPVNEQFF,TGCGCCAGCAGTGAGTATCCGGTAAATGAGCAGTTCTTC
TRBJ2-6,TRBV4-3,NA,NA,CASSKRLSGSNVLTF,TGCGCCAGCAGCAAACGGCTCTCTGGGTCCAACGTCCTGACTTTC
TRBJ2-2,TRBV11-2,NA,NA,CASSLVGTVVAGGLFF,TGTGCCAGCAGCTTAGTGGGCACAGTGGTTGCCGGTGGGCTGTTTTTC
TRBJ2-1,TRBV20-1,NA,NA,CSASRAGFSYNEQSF,TGCAGTGCTAGTAGGGCGGGATTCTCCTACAATGAGCAGTCCTTC
TRBJ2-7,TRBV5-6,NA,NA,CASSLGFHGFYEQHF,TGTGCCAGCAGCTTGGGATTTCATGGATTCTACGAGCAGCACTTC
TRBJ2-3,TRBV20-1,TRBD1,NA,CSVPGEIDRVNQPQYF,TGCAGTGTCCCTGGGGAGATTGACAGGGTGAATCAGCCCCAGTATTTT